The sequence of this T cell receptor (beta chain) was determined in a study of regulatory and conventional T cells in RAG deficiency. Regarding the study as a whole: Shannon entropy was markedly lower and Simpson indices higher in RAG-deficient patients than control T-cell subsets. Omenn patients showed >80% Treg-Tconv overlap and shorter CDR3 lengths.

From germline, CDR1 is SGHNT and CDR2 YENEEA. This CDR3 has 15 residues. Trimming took off 5 bases at V and 6 bases at J, with 20 bases between the two ends. Of note for this clone: The antigen is not known.

Clones were sequenced by immunoSEQ multiplex PCR, and TCRdb holds only the in-frame ones, with some missing. The sample gives some 20,000 clones, 90% to 95% of which show up once; around 0.73% is in the top ten. Blood CD4+ CD25-low CD127-high conventional T cells supplied the genomic DNA template. These data are also associated with another study on regulatory T cells. That study adds: The PCR used 52 TRBV and 13 TRBJ primers. Regulatory T cells showed the strongest V-J pair restriction and V/J gene skewing among patient repertoires.

The origin of this receptor is a human donor in good health. The chain couples TRBV11-3 to TRBJ2-7, with TRBD1 as a possible D gene (6 bases). The sequenced sample was CD4+ T cells sorted from blood. The CDR3 coding sequence is TGTGCCAGCAGCCGCCGACAGGACAAGGCCGCCGAGCAGTACTTC. Residues: CASSRRQDKAAEQYF.